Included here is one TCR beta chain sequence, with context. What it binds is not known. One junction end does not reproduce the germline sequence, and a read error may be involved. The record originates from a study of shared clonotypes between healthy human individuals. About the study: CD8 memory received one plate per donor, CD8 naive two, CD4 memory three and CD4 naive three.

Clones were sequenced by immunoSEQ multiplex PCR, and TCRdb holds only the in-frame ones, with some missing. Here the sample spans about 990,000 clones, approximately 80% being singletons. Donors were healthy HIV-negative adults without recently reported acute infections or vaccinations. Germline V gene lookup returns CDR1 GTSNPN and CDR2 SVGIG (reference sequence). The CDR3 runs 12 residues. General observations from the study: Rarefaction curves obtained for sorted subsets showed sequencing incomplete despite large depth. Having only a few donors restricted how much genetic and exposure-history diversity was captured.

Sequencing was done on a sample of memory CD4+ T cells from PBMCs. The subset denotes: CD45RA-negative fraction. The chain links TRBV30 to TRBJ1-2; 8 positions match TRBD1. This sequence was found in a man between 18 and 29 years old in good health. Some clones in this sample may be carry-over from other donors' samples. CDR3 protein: CAWSVGHPGQAF. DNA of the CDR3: TGTGCCTGGAGTGTAGGGCACCCGGGACAGGCCTTC.